The following is a TCR beta chain sequence with its context. Libraries were prepared by immunoSEQ multiplex PCR; TCRdb keeps only in-frame clonotypes and omits some of them. The table includes some 670,000 clones, 80% to 90% detected once. This entry is derived from a study of blood T cell repertoires in COVID-19. The CDR3 consists of 13 residues. Germline V CDR1 and CDR2: MNHEY, SMNVEV (reference sequence). Deletions cut 5 bases from V and 8 bases from J, with 15 bases between. Source material: peripheral blood. The chain employs TRBV27 and TRBJ1-1, with D possibly matching TRBD1 (6 bases). The receptor comes from a woman in her late teens or twenties with acute or convalescent COVID-19. The chain's CDR3 is CASSPMAGGEAFF. DNA for the CDR3: TGTGCCAGCAGTCCCATGGCTGGGGGCGAAGCTTTCTTT.